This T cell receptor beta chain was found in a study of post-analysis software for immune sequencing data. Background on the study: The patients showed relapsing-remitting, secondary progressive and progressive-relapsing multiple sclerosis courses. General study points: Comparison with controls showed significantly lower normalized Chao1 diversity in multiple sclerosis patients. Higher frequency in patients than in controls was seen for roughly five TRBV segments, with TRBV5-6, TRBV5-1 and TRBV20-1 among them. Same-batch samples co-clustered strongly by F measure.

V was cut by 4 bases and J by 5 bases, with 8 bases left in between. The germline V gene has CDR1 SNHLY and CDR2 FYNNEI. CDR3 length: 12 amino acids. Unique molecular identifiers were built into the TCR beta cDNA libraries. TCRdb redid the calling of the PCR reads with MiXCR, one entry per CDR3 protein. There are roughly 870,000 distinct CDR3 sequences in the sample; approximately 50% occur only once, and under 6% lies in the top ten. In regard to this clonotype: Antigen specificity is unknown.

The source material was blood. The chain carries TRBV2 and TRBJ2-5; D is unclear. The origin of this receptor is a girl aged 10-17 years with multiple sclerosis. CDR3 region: CASSGLRETQYF. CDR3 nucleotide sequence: TGTGCCAGCAGTGGGCTGAGGGAGACCCAGTACTTC.